What follows are 11 T cell receptor beta chains derived from one specimen sequenced in a study of T cell responses to AZD1222 COVID-19 vaccine. The protocol was immunoSEQ multiplex PCR, while the TCRdb copy is restricted to in-frame clones and leaves out a portion. The top ten clones hold approximately 3.6% of a sample with about 150,000 clones, about nine tenths of them seen once. Sample: peripheral blood, taken on day 0 of MenACWY control vaccination. Receptors were obtained from an adult in good health.

V is TRBV5-1 and J is TRBJ2-5; D remains unclear. CDR1 is SGHRS, CDR2 YFSETQ, per germline. The CDR3 contains 12 residues. Trimming pared 1 base from V and 4 bases from J, leaving 5 bases between. The CDR3 DNA reads TGCGCCAGCAGCTTGACAGTAGAGACCCAGTACTTC. Protein: CASSLTVETQYF.

This sequence joins TRBV5-4 and TRBJ1-1, with 9 bases that match TRBD1. The CDR3 covers 14 residues. Germline lookup yields CDR1 SGHNT and CDR2 YYREEE (reference sequence). V shed 4 bases and J 1 base; nucleotides not matched to a gene: 2. CDR3: CASSRQGENTEAFF. In nucleotides, the CDR3 is TGTGCCAGCAGCCGACAGGGGGAGAACACTGAAGCTTTCTTT.

V usage is TRBV11-3 and J usage is TRBJ1-6; TRBD1 agrees at 9 bases. The CDR3 covers 15 residues. Trimming cost V 5 bases and J 10 bases; bases outside gene matches: 9. Germline V gene sequence: CDR1 SGHNT, CDR2 YENEEA. Written as DNA, the CDR3 is TGTGCCAGCAGCGGAAGACAGGGGACAGGGTCACCCCTCCACTTT. Translated: CASSGRQGTGSPLHF.

This clone was observed a single time. This chain connects TRBV7-2 to TRBJ1-5, with D uncertain. V dropped 1 base and J dropped 0 bases, with 10 bases sitting between them. CDR1 is SGHTA, CDR2 FQGNSA, per germline. The CDR3 extends over 16 amino acids. CDR3 sequence reads: CASSLVAWDSNQPQHF. The DNA of the CDR3 is TGTGCCAGCAGCTTAGTCGCCTGGGATAGCAATCAGCCCCAGCATTTT.

The table lists this clone with a count of one. The chain is built from TRBV24-1 and TRBJ2-5, with TRBD1 as a possible D gene (5 bases). V was shortened by 3 bases and J by 6 bases, with 16 bases between the two germline ends. Germline CDR1 KGHDR, CDR2 SFDVKD. This CDR3 is 15 amino acids long. The CDR3 nucleotides are TGTGCCACCAGTGATAACAGCTTCCCAGGGAAGACCCAGTACTTC. This gives the protein CATSDNSFPGKTQYF.

This clone showed up just a few times. The V call is TRBV28, the J call TRBJ1-5; 9 nucleotides match TRBD1. CDR3 length: 14 residues. Unmatched junction bases numbered 4, after V lost 5 bases and J lost 5 bases. Germline lookup yields CDR1 MDHEN and CDR2 SYDVKM. The CDR3 here is CASSATGGHQPQHF. CDR3 DNA: TGTGCCAGCAGTGCAACAGGGGGCCATCAGCCCCAGCATTTT.

The chain links TRBV28 to TRBJ1-1, with D maybe TRBD1 (6 bases). Germline loops: CDR1 MDHEN, CDR2 SYDVKM. This CDR3 is 13 amino acids long. V was trimmed by 7 bases and J by 2 bases, leaving 11 bases between them. This CDR3 is CASIGQLNTEAFF. The CDR3 DNA sequence: TGTGCCAGCATAGGACAGCTAAACACTGAAGCTTTCTTT. Complete variable domain (other parts from reference TRBV28 and TRBJ1-1): DVKVTQSSRYLVKRTGEKVFLECVQDMDHENMFWYRQDPGLGLRLIYFSYDVKMKEKGDIPEGYSVSREKKERFSLILESASTNQTSMYLCASIGQLNTEAFFGQGTRLTVV.

The chain uses TRBV7-2 and TRBJ1-4; D unclear. V gave up 5 bases and J gave up 8 bases, with 18 bases separating them. Germline V gives CDR1 SGHTA, CDR2 FQGNSA. The CDR3 loop spans 15 amino acids. Here the CDR3 reads CASSPSSVGREKLFF. In DNA form, the CDR3 reads TGTGCCAGCAGCCCTAGTTCAGTAGGGAGGGAAAAACTGTTTTTT.

CDR3 sequence: CASSIAGTNVFYGYTF. CDR3 nucleotides: TGTGCCAGTAGTATTGCCGGGACGAACGTCTTCTATGGCTACACCTTC. The chain is built from TRBV19 and TRBJ1-2; TRBD1 is a possible D gene (5 bases). Trimming removed 3 bases at V and 4 bases at J, with 18 bases between. CDR1 and CDR2 (germline): LNHDA, SQIVND (reference sequence). The CDR3 consists of 16 residues.

The DNA for the CDR3 is TGTGCCAGCAGCCAGAGACAGGGAGGCAATCAGCCCCAGCATTTT. Amino acids: CASSQRQGGNQPQHF. The chain has TRBV4-2 and TRBJ1-5; TRBD1 aligns across 7 bases. Trimming took 3 bases from V and 2 from J; bases not matched to a gene: 4. Germline V gene data show CDR1 as LGHNA and CDR2 as YNFKEQ. The CDR3 loop spans 15 amino acids.

The genes are TRBV18 and TRBJ2-3; D is tentatively TRBD1 or TRBD2 (6 bases each). The germline gives CDR1 KGHSH, CDR2 LQKENI. The CDR3 length is 17 residues. Trimming removed 2 bases from V and 2 bases from J, with 17 bases in between. This CDR3 reads CASSPYAPGGTTDTQYF. CDR3 nucleotide sequence: TGTGCCAGCTCACCATACGCCCCCGGGGGCACCACAGATACGCAGTATTTT.